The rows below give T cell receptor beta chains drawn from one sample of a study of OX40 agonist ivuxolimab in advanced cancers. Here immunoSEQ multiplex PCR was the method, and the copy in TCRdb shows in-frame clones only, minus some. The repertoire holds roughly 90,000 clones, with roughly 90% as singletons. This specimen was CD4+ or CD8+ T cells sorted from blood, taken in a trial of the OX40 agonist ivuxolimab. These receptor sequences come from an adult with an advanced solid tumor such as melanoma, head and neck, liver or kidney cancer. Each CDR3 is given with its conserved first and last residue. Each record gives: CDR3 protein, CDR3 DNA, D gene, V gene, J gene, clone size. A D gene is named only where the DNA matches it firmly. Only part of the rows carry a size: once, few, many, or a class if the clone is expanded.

CDR3 protein: CASSLERGDTQYF; CDR3 DNA: TGCGCCAGCAGCTTGGAACGTGGAGATACGCAGTATTTT; D gene: .; V gene: TRBV5-1; J gene: TRBJ2-3; clone size: .
CDR3 protein: CASSKDTARETQYF; CDR3 DNA: TGTGCCAGTAGTAAGGATACCGCCCGTGAGACCCAGTACTTC; D gene: .; V gene: TRBV19; J gene: TRBJ2-5; clone size: .
CDR3 protein: CASSKGRIGNQPQHF; CDR3 DNA: TGTGCCAGCTCTAAGGGGAGAATAGGCAATCAGCCCCAGCATTTT; D gene: .; V gene: TRBV28; J gene: TRBJ1-5; clone size: .
CDR3 protein: CASRSGGFETQYF; CDR3 DNA: TGTGCCAGCAGATCGGGGGGTTTCGAGACCCAGTACTTC; D gene: TRBD2; V gene: TRBV2; J gene: TRBJ2-5; clone size: .
CDR3 protein: CASSVSDSTYEQYF; CDR3 DNA: TGTGCCAGCAGCGTATCCGATTCAACTTACGAGCAGTACTTC; D gene: .; V gene: TRBV9; J gene: TRBJ2-7; clone size: .
CDR3 protein: CAWSVSTGRDQPQHF; CDR3 DNA: TGTGCCTGGAGTGTTTCGACAGGGCGAGATCAGCCCCAGCATTTT; D gene: TRBD1; V gene: TRBV30; J gene: TRBJ1-5; clone size: .
CDR3 protein: CASSFGGNTEAFF; CDR3 DNA: TGTGCCAGCAGCTTTGGTGGGAACACTGAAGCTTTCTTT; D gene: .; V gene: TRBV7-8; J gene: TRBJ1-1; clone size: .
CDR3 protein: CASSFGTTNEQFF; CDR3 DNA: TGTGCCAGCAGCTTCGGGACTACCAATGAGCAGTTCTTC; D gene: TRBD2; V gene: TRBV7-9; J gene: TRBJ2-1; clone size: .
CDR3 protein: CASSLSIPYEQYF; CDR3 DNA: TGTGCCAGCAGTTTATCCATACCTTACGAGCAGTACTTC; D gene: .; V gene: TRBV28; J gene: TRBJ2-7; clone size: .
CDR3 protein: CASSEEAGGDQPQHF; CDR3 DNA: TGTGCCAGCAGTGAAGAAGCGGGGGGCGATCAGCCCCAGCATTTT; D gene: .; V gene: TRBV2; J gene: TRBJ1-5; clone size: .
CDR3 protein: CAQTYEQYF; CDR3 DNA: TGTGCCCAGACCTACGAGCAGTACTTC; D gene: .; V gene: TRBV5-3; J gene: TRBJ2-7; clone size: .
CDR3 protein: CASSPTGPGSGNTIYF; CDR3 DNA: TGCGCCAGCAGCCCGACAGGGCCCGGCTCTGGAAACACCATATATTTT; D gene: TRBD1; V gene: TRBV4-3; J gene: TRBJ1-3; clone size: .
CDR3 protein: CASSMGQGLRTDTQYF; CDR3 DNA: TGTGCCAGTAGTATGGGACAGGGCTTGAGGACAGATACGCAGTATTTT; D gene: TRBD1; V gene: TRBV19; J gene: TRBJ2-3; clone size: .
CDR3 protein: CASSLERNTEAFF; CDR3 DNA: TGTGCCAGCAGCTTGGAGCGGAACACTGAAGCTTTCTTT; D gene: .; V gene: TRBV5-4; J gene: TRBJ1-1; clone size: .
CDR3 protein: CASSQQGSTDTQYF; CDR3 DNA: TGCGCCAGCAGCCAGCAGGGGAGCACAGATACGCAGTATTTT; D gene: .; V gene: TRBV4-3; J gene: TRBJ2-3; clone size: .
CDR3 protein: CASSFRAGSYEQYF; CDR3 DNA: TGTGCCAGCAGTTTCAGGGCAGGGAGTTACGAGCAGTACTTC; D gene: .; V gene: TRBV28; J gene: TRBJ2-7; clone size: .
CDR3 protein: CASSQVTDRVRSQHF; CDR3 DNA: TGTGCCAGCAGCCAAGTTACGGACAGGGTCCGGTCCCAGCATTTT; D gene: TRBD1; V gene: TRBV4-2; J gene: TRBJ1-5; clone size: .
CDR3 protein: CASSSDRVFKFTEAFF; CDR3 DNA: TGTGCCAGCAGCTCGGACAGGGTCTTTAAATTCACTGAAGCTTTCTTT; D gene: TRBD1; V gene: TRBV7-9; J gene: TRBJ1-1; clone size: .
CDR3 protein: CASSLSLGTEAFF; CDR3 DNA: TGTGCCAGCAGTTTATCTCTGGGCACTGAAGCTTTCTTT; D gene: .; V gene: TRBV28; J gene: TRBJ1-1; clone size: .
CDR3 protein: CASSQEQGDGYTF; CDR3 DNA: TGCGCCAGCAGCCAAGAACAGGGAGATGGCTACACCTTC; D gene: .; V gene: TRBV4-3; J gene: TRBJ1-2; clone size: .
CDR3 protein: CASSSSGTGFNSPLHF; CDR3 DNA: TGTGCCAGCAGCTCGTCCGGGACAGGTTTTAATTCACCCCTCCACTTT; D gene: TRBD1; V gene: TRBV7-2; J gene: TRBJ1-6; clone size: once
CDR3 protein: CASSRKEEDTQYF; CDR3 DNA: TGCGCCAGCAGCCGGAAGGAGGAGGATACGCAGTATTTT; D gene: .; V gene: TRBV4-3; J gene: TRBJ2-3; clone size: .
CDR3 protein: CASSEGQVGPGELFF; CDR3 DNA: TGTGCCAGCAGTGAAGGACAGGTCGGTCCCGGGGAGCTGTTTTTT; D gene: TRBD1; V gene: TRBV28; J gene: TRBJ2-2; clone size: few
CDR3 protein: CAWSHGLAGGRSTDTQYF; CDR3 DNA: TGTGCCTGGAGCCACGGACTAGCGGGGGGGCGCAGCACAGATACGCAGTATTTT; D gene: TRBD2; V gene: TRBV30; J gene: TRBJ2-3; clone size: .
CDR3 protein: CASSRGAGGRNTEAFF; CDR3 DNA: TGTGCCAGCAGCCGCGGCGCGGGGGGGAGGAACACTGAAGCTTTCTTT; D gene: .; V gene: TRBV7-9; J gene: TRBJ1-1; clone size: .
CDR3 protein: CASIAGAGRTQYF; CDR3 DNA: TGTGCCAGCATTGCGGGGGCGGGGAGGACCCAGTACTTC; D gene: .; V gene: TRBV6-5; J gene: TRBJ2-5; clone size: .
CDR3 protein: CASSRQGNLASDGYTF; CDR3 DNA: TGTGCCAGCAGTCGACAGGGCAACCTCGCATCTGATGGCTACACCTTC; D gene: TRBD1; V gene: TRBV2; J gene: TRBJ1-2; clone size: .
CDR3 protein: CASSGGGDRGQNIQYF; CDR3 DNA: TGCGCCAGCAGCGGTGGCGGGGACAGGGGCCAAAACATTCAGTACTTC; D gene: TRBD1; V gene: TRBV5-1; J gene: TRBJ2-4; clone size: .
CDR3 protein: CASSLVTGSNEKLFF; CDR3 DNA: TGTGCCAGCAGCTTAGTAACGGGTTCTAATGAAAAACTGTTTTTT; D gene: .; V gene: TRBV7-9; J gene: TRBJ1-4; clone size: .
CDR3 protein: CASSLLAQVAGELFF; CDR3 DNA: TGTGCCAGCAGCTTACTCGCCCAGGTGGCCGGGGAGCTGTTTTTT; D gene: .; V gene: TRBV7-2; J gene: TRBJ2-2; clone size: .
CDR3 protein: CAWRPGTGSGNTIYF; CDR3 DNA: TGTGCCTGGAGACCCGGGACAGGCTCTGGAAACACCATATATTTT; D gene: TRBD1; V gene: TRBV30; J gene: TRBJ1-3; clone size: .
CDR3 protein: CASSTGGSLPKSYEQYF; CDR3 DNA: TGTGCCAGTAGTACAGGGGGTTCCCTACCAAAATCCTACGAGCAGTACTTC; D gene: TRBD1; V gene: TRBV19; J gene: TRBJ2-7; clone size: .
CDR3 protein: CASSSPLAGVQETQYF; CDR3 DNA: TGCGCCAGCAGCTCCCCACTAGCGGGGGTTCAAGAGACCCAGTACTTC; D gene: TRBD2; V gene: TRBV5-1; J gene: TRBJ2-5; clone size: .
CDR3 protein: CASSLGPGGAGTGELFF; CDR3 DNA: TGTGCCAGCAGCTTGGGACCCGGGGGAGCGGGAACCGGGGAGCTGTTTTTT; D gene: TRBD2; V gene: TRBV5-4; J gene: TRBJ2-2; clone size: .
CDR3 protein: CASRRDNGQSPLHF; CDR3 DNA: TGTGCCAGCCGGAGAGACAATGGGCAATCACCCCTCCACTTT; D gene: .; V gene: TRBV18; J gene: TRBJ1-6; clone size: .
CDR3 protein: CASSLVAGSGNTIYF; CDR3 DNA: TGCGCCAGCAGCTTGGTGGCAGGCTCTGGAAACACCATATATTTT; D gene: .; V gene: TRBV5-1; J gene: TRBJ1-3; clone size: .
CDR3 protein: CASSPQGSSGNTIYF; CDR3 DNA: TGTGCCAGCTCACCACAGGGGAGCTCTGGAAACACCATATATTTT; D gene: .; V gene: TRBV18; J gene: TRBJ1-3; clone size: .
CDR3 protein: CAWSRTGWNSPLHF; CDR3 DNA: TGTGCCTGGAGCCGGACAGGGTGGAATTCACCCCTCCACTTT; D gene: TRBD1; V gene: TRBV30; J gene: TRBJ1-6; clone size: .
CDR3 protein: CASSQDGYEQYF; CDR3 DNA: TGTGCCAGCTCACAGGACGGCTACGAGCAGTACTTC; D gene: .; V gene: TRBV18; J gene: TRBJ2-7; clone size: .
CDR3 protein: CASSYSELANTGELFF; CDR3 DNA: TGTGCCAGCAGTTACTCGGAACTAGCGAACACCGGGGAGCTGTTTTTT; D gene: .; V gene: TRBV6-5; J gene: TRBJ2-2; clone size: .
CDR3 protein: CASSPRRSVVYNQPQHF; CDR3 DNA: TGTGCCAGCAGCCCCCGACGGTCAGTGGTATACAATCAGCCCCAGCATTTT; D gene: .; V gene: TRBV13; J gene: TRBJ1-5; clone size: .
CDR3 protein: CASSSRNTEAFF; CDR3 DNA: TGCGCCAGCAGCTCCCGGAACACTGAAGCTTTCTTT; D gene: .; V gene: TRBV4-1; J gene: TRBJ1-1; clone size: .
CDR3 protein: CASSRDRGVDEQFF; CDR3 DNA: TGTGCCAGCAGTCGGGACAGGGGAGTCGATGAGCAGTTCTTC; D gene: TRBD1; V gene: TRBV2; J gene: TRBJ2-1; clone size: .
CDR3 protein: CATSQGDTIYEQYF; CDR3 DNA: TGTGCAACCTCCCAAGGGGACACAATCTACGAGCAGTACTTC; D gene: .; V gene: TRBV28; J gene: TRBJ2-7; clone size: .
CDR3 protein: CASSGGQGDYGYTF; CDR3 DNA: TGTGCCAGCAGCGGGGGACAGGGGGACTATGGCTACACCTTC; D gene: TRBD1; V gene: TRBV9; J gene: TRBJ1-2; clone size: .
CDR3 protein: CASSLPGSGVYEQYF; CDR3 DNA: TGTGCCAGCAGCTTGCCCGGTAGCGGGGTCTACGAGCAGTACTTC; D gene: TRBD2; V gene: TRBV11-2; J gene: TRBJ2-7; clone size: once